The 4 T cell receptor beta chains below come from one sample, sequenced in a study of cytomegalovirus exposure and HLA in healthy donors. A multiplex PCR was run with 60 Vbeta primers and 13 Jbeta primers. Assay used: immunoSEQ multiplex PCR; TCRdb lists only in-frame clones, some missing. Recorded for this sample: 100,000 to 150,000 clones. The sequencing input was PBMCs. These receptors were taken from a woman in her thirties or forties in good health and CMV-seronegative.

The chain links TRBV4-1 to TRBJ2-3; TRBD2 matches 8 bases. With 0 bases clipped from V and 4 bases from J, the junction kept 6 bases outside the gene matches. The V gene's germline CDR1 is MGHRA and CDR2 YSYEKL. This CDR3 has 16 amino acids. The CDR3 spells CASSQDFGGAADTQYF. The CDR3 bases are TGCGCCAGCAGCCAAGACTTCGGGGGGGCGGCAGATACGCAGTATTTT.

This rearrangement joins TRBV2 to TRBJ2-1; perhaps TRBD2 as D (6 bases). This CDR3 is 14 amino acids long. Trimming took off 7 bases at V and 6 bases at J, with 16 bases between the two ends. CDR1 is SNHLY and CDR2 is FYNNEI in the germline V gene. CDR3 loop: CASTLEGPGNEQFF. As DNA, the CDR3 is TGTGCCAGCACCCTGGAGGGCCCTGGCAATGAGCAGTTCTTC.

This chain uses TRBV9 with TRBJ2-5; D gene uncertain. The CDR3 extends over 14 amino acids. V shed 3 bases and J shed 1 base, with 10 bases lying between them. Germline CDR1 reads SGDLS; CDR2 reads YYNGEE. CDR3 in amino acids: CASSAGLVQETQYF. CDR3 in DNA: TGTGCCAGCAGCGCCGGTCTTGTCCAAGAGACCCAGTACTTC.

The CDR3 DNA is TGTGCCAGCAGCCCTACCGGGACAGGGAGTGAGACCCAGTACTTC. Amino acids: CASSPTGTGSETQYF. This rearrangement joins TRBV9 to TRBJ2-5, with 9 bases that match TRBD1. J lost 5 bases, V lost 4 bases, and 9 bases had no gene match. The CDR3 runs 15 residues. Germline CDR1 reads SGDLS; CDR2 reads YYNGEE.